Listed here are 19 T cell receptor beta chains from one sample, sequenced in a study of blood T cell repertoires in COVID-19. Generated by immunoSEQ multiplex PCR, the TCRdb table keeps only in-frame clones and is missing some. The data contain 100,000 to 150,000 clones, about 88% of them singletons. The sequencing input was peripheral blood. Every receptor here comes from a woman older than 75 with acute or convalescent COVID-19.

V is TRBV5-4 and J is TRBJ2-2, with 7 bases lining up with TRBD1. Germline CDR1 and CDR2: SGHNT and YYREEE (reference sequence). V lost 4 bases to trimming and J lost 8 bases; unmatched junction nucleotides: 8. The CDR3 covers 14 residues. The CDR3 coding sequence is TGTGCCAGCAGCCCCCGACAGGGCGAGGGGGAGCTGTTTTTT. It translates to CASSPRQGEGELFF.

In DNA, the CDR3 is TGTGCCAGCCACTATTCGACAGGAGATGGCTACACCTTC. Translation: CASHYSTGDGYTF. The genes are TRBV6-5 and TRBJ1-2; D possibly corresponds to TRBD1 (6 bases). The CDR3 contains 13 residues. Per the germline V gene, CDR1 is MNHEY and CDR2 is SVGAGI. V shed 8 bases and J shed 6 bases, with 16 bases lying between them.

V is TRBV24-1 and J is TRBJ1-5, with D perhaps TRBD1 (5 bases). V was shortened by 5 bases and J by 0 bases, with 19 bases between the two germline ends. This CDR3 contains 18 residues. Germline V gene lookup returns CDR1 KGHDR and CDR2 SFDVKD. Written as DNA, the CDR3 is TGTGCCACCAGTGCTGAAAACAGGAGAATCAATAGCAATCAGCCCCAGCATTTT. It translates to CATSAENRRINSNQPQHF.

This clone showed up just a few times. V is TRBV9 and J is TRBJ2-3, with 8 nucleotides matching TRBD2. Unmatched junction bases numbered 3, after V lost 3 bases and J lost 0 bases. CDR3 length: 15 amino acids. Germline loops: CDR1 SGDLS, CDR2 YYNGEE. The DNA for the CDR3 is TGTGCCAGCAGCGCCCCGGGGGGGAGCACAGATACGCAGTATTTT. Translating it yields CASSAPGGSTDTQYF.

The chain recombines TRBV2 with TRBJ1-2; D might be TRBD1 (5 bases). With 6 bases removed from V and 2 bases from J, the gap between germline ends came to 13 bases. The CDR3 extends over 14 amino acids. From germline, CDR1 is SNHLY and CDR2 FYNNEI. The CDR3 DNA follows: TGTGCCAGCAGCTTTTCGGGGGACAACTATGGCTACACCTTC. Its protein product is CASSFSGDNYGYTF.

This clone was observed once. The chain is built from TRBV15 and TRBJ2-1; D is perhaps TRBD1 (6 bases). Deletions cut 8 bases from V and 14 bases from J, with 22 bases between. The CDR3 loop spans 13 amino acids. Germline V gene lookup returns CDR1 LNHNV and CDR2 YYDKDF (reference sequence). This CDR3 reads CATDDGTPLGKFF. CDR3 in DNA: TGTGCCACCGACGACGGGACACCCCTAGGCAAGTTCTTC.

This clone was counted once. In nucleotides, the CDR3 is TGTGCCAGCAGCCCCAGGGGGCGGGGGAAACAAGAGACCCAGTACTTC. Protein sequence: CASSPRGRGKQETQYF. This chain connects TRBV5-4 to TRBJ2-5, with D possibly being TRBD1 (8 bases). Germline CDR1 is SGHNT and CDR2 is YYREEE (reference sequence). V was clipped by 4 bases and J by 2 bases, with 18 bases between them. The CDR3 is made up of 16 amino acids.

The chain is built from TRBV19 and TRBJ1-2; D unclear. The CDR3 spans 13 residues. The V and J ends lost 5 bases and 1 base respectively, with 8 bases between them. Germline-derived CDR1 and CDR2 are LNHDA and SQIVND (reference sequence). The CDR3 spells CASSWNYNYGYTF. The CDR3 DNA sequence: TGTGCCAGTAGTTGGAACTATAACTATGGCTACACCTTC.

CDR3 DNA: TGCGCCAGCAGCTTGGGCGGGAGAGCCGCAGATACGCAGTATTTT. Translation: CASSLGGRAADTQYF. V usage is TRBV5-1 and J usage is TRBJ2-3, with TRBD2 identical over 7 bases. Germline trimming cut 0 bases from V and 4 bases from J; bases unmatched to any gene: 5. The CDR3 loop spans 15 amino acids. The V gene's germline CDR1 is SGHRS and CDR2 YFSETQ.

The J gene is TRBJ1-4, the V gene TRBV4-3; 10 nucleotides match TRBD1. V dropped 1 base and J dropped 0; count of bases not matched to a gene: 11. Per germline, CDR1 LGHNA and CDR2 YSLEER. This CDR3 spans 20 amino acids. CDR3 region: CASSQAGTGAYYTTNEKLFF. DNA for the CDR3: TGCGCCAGCAGCCAAGCCGGGACAGGGGCTTATTATACAACTAATGAAAAACTGTTTTTT.

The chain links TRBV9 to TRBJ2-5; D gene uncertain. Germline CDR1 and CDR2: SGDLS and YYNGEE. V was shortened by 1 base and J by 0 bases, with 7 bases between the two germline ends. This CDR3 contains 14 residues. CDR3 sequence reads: CASSVKANQETQYF. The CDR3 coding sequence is TGTGCCAGCAGCGTAAAAGCGAACCAAGAGACCCAGTACTTC.

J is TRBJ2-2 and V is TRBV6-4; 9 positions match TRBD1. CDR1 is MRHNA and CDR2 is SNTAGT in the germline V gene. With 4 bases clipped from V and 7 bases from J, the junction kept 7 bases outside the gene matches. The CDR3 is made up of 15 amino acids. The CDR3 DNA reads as TGTGCCAGCAGTGTTTCCGGGACAGGGATCGGGGAGCTGTTTTTT. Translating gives CASSVSGTGIGELFF.

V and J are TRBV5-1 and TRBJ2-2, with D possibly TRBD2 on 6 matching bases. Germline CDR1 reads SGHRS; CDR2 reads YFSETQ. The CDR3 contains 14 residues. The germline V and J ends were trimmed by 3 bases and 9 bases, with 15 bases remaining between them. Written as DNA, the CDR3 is TGCGCCAGCAGCTCGGGACTCCCGGTCCGGGAGCTGTTTTTT. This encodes CASSSGLPVRELFF.

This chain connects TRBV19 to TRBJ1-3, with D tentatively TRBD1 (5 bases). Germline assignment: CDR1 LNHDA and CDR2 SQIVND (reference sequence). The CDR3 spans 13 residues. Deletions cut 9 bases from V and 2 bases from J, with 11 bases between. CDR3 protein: CASFRAPGNTIYF. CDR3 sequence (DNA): TGTGCCAGCTTCAGGGCGCCTGGAAACACCATATATTTT. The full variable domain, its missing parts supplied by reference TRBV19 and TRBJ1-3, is DGGITQSPKYLFRKEGQNVTLSCEQNLNHDAMYWYRQDPGQGLRLIYYSQIVNDFQKGDIAEGYSVSREKKESFPLTVTSAQKNPTAFYLCASFRAPGNTIYFGEGSWLTVV.

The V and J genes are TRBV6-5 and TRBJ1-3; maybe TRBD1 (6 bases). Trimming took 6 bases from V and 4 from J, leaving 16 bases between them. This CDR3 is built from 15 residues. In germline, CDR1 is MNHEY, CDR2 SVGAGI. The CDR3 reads CASSRGSVSGNTIYF. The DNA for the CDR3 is TGTGCCAGCAGCAGGGGATCTGTTTCAGGAAACACCATATATTTT.

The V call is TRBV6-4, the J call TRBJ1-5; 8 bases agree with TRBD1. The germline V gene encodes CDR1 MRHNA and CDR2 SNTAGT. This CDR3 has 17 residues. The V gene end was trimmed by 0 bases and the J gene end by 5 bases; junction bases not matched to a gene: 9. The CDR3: CASSDSKGRGHHQPQHF. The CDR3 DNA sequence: TGTGCCAGCAGTGACTCGAAGGGCAGGGGGCATCATCAGCCCCAGCATTTT.

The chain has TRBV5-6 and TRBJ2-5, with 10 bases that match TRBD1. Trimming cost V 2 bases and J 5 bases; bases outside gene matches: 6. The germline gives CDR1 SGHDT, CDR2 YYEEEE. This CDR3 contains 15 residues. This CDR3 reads CASSFGGQGRETQYF. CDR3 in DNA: TGTGCCAGCAGCTTCGGGGGACAGGGGAGGGAGACCCAGTACTTC.

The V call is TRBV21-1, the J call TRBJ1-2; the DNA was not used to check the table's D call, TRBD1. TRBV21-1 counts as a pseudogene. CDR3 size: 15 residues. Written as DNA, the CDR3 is TGTGCCAGCTGGACAGGGGGGCCGGAGGAGAATGGCTACACCTTC. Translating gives CASWTGGPEENGYTF.

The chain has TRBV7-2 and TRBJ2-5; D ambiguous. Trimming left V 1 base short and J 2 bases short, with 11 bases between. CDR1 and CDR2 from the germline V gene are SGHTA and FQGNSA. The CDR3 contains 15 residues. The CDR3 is CASSLDRGIQETQYF. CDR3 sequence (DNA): TGTGCCAGCAGCTTAGACCGCGGTATTCAAGAGACCCAGTACTTC.